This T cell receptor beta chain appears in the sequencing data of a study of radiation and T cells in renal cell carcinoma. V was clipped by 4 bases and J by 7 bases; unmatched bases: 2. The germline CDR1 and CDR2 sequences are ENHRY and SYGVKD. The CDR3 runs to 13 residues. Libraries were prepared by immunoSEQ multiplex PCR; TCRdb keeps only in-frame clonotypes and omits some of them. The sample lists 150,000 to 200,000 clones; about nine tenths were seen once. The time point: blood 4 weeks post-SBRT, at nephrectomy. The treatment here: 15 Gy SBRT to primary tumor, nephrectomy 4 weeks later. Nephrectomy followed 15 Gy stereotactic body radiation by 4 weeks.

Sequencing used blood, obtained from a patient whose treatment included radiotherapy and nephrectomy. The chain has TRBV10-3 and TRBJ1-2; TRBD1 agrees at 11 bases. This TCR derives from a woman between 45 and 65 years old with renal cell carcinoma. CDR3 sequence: CAISADRGLGYTF. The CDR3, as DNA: TGTGCCATCAGTGCGGACAGGGGGCTTGGCTACACCTTC.